The present entry profiles one T cell receptor (beta chain) with its context. CDR1 and CDR2 from the germline V gene are LGHDT and YNNKEL (reference sequence). The CDR3 totals 13 residues. Deletions cut 6 bases from V and 7 bases from J, with 15 bases between. This sample was included in a study of blood T cell repertoires in COVID-19. Study-wide background: Spain, Italy and the United States supplied samples that represented acute and convalescent COVID-19. T cells, B-cell-depleted T cells, or PBMCs provided the cDNA or gDNA that served as material.

Original processing methods: Amplification of reference gene primers provided the estimated nucleated cell counts. The data were produced by immunoSEQ multiplex PCR, yet TCRdb's version contains in-frame clones alone and is incomplete. Clone size and V and J calls were adopted from that table, with D and trimming inferred from the DNA. The sample carries 160,000 or so clones, over 75% recorded once. This receptor was identified in a human donor in a cohort sampled during active COVID-19. Input material: peripheral blood. The chain employs TRBV3-1 (or the pseudogene TRBV3-2) and TRBJ1-2, with D tentatively TRBD1 (6 bases). The CDR3 DNA is TGTGCCAGCAGACAGGGACACCAGGCTGGCTACACCTTC. It is translated as CASRQGHQAGYTF.